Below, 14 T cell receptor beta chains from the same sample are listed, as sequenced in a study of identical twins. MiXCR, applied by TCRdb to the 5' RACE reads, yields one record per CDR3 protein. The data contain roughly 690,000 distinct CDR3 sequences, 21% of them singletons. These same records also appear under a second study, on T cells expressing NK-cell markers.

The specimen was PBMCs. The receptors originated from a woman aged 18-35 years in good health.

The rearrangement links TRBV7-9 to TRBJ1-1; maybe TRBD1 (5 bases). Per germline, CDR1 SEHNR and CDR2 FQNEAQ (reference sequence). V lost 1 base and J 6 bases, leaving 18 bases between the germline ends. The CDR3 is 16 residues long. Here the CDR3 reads CASSLGGIGRTPEAFF. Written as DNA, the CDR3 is TGTGCCAGCAGCTTAGGGGGGATCGGGCGAACCCCTGAAGCTTTCTTT.

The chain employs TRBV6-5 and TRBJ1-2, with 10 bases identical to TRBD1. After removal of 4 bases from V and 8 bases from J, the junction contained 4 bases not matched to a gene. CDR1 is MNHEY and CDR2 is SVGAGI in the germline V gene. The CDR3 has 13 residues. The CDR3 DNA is TGTGCCAGCAGTTGGGGGACAGGGGAAGGCTACACCTTC. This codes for CASSWGTGEGYTF.

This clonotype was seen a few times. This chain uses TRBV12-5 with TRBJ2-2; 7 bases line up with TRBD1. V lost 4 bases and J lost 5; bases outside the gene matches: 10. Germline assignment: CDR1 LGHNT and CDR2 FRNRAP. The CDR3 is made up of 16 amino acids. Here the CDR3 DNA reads TGTGCTAGTGGTTCCTCCGGGACAGATGAGACCGGGGAGCTGTTTTTT. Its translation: CASGSSGTDETGELFF.

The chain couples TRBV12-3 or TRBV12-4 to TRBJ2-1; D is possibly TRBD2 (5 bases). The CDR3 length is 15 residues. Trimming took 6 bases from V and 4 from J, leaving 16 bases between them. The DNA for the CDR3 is TGTGCCAGCAGAAGCGGATTCGGCGTGTACAATGAGCAGTTCTTC. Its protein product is CASRSGFGVYNEQFF.

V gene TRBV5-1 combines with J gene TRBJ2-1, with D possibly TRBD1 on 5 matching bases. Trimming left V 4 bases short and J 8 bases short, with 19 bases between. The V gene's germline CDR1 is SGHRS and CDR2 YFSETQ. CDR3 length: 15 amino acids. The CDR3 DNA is TGCGCCAGCAGCCTTCGCTGGGGCCTCGAGGATGAGCAGTTCTTC. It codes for CASSLRWGLEDEQFF. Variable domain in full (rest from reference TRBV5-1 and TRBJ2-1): KAGVTQTPRYLIKTRGQQVTLSCSPISGHRSVSWYQQTPGQGLQFLFEYFSETQRNKGNFPGRFSGRQFSNSRSEMNVSTLELGDSALYLCASSLRWGLEDEQFFGPGTRLTVL.

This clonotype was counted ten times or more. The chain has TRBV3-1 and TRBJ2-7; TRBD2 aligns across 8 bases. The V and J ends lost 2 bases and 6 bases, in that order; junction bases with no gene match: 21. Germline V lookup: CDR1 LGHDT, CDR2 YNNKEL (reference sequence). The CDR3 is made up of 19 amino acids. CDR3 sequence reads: CASSQKRTSGFFPPGEQYF. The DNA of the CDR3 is TGTGCCAGCAGCCAAAAAAGAACTAGCGGTTTTTTCCCCCCTGGCGAGCAGTACTTC.

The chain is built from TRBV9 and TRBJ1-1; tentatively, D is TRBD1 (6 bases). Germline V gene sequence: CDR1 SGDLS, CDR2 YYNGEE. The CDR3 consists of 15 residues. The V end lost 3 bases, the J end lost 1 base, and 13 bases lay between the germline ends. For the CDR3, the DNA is TGTGCCAGCAGCGCCTCAGGGGTAGGGAACACTGAAGCTTTCTTT. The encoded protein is CASSASGVGNTEAFF. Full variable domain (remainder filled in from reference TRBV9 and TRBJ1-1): DSGVTQTPKHLITATGQRVTLRCSPRSGDLSVYWYQQSLDQGLQFLIQYYNGEERAKGNILERFSAQQFPDLHSELNLSSLELGDSALYFCASSASGVGNTEAFFGQGTRLTVV.

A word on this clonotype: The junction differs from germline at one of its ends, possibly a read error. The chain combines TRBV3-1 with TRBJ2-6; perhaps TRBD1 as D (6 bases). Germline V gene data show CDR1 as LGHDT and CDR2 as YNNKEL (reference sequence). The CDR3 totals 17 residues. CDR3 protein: CASCHWGHNSGANVLTF. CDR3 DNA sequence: TGTGCCAGCTGCCATTGGGGACACAACTCTGGGGCCAACGTCCTGACTTTC.

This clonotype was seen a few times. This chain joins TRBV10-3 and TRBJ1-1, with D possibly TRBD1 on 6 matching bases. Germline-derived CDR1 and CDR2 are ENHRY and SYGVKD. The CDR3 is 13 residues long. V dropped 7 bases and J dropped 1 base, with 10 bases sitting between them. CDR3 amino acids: CAIMGGQNTEAFF. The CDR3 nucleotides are TGTGCCATCATGGGGGGGCAGAACACTGAAGCTTTCTTT.

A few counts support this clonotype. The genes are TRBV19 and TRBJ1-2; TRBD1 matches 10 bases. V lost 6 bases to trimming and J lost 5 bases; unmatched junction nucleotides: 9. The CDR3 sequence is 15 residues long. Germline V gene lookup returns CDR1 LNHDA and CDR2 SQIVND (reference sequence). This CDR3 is CASRPEGQGHYGYTF. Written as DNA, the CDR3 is TGTGCCAGTAGACCCGAGGGACAGGGGCATTATGGCTACACCTTC.

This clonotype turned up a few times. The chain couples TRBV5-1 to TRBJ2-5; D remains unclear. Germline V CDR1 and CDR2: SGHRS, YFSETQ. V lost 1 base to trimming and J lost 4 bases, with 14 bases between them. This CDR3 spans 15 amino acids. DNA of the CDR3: TGCGCCAGCAGCTTGCTCGCGCAGAGTTTAGAGACCCAGTACTTC. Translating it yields CASSLLAQSLETQYF.

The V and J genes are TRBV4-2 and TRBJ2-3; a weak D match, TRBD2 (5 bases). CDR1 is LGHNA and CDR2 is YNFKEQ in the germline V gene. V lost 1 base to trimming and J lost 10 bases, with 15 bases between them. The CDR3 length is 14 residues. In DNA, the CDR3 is TGTGCCAGCAGCCAAGGATTGTTTTCCGGGGCGCAGTATTTT. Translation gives CASSQGLFSGAQYF.

The CDR3 protein is CASSYSYVGTQYF. The CDR3 DNA is TGTGCCAGCAGTTACTCGTATGTCGGGACCCAGTACTTC. The rearrangement links TRBV6-5 to TRBJ2-5; D uncertain. V was trimmed by 0 bases and J by 7 bases, leaving 9 bases between them. There are 13 residues in the CDR3. Germline loops: CDR1 MNHEY, CDR2 SVGAGI.

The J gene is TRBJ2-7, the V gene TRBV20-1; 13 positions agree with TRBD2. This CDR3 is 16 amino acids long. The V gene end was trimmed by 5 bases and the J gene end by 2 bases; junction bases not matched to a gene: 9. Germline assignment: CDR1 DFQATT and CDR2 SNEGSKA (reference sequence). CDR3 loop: CSARRAGTSGTYEQYF. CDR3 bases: TGCAGTGCTCGCAGAGCGGGGACTAGCGGGACCTACGAGCAGTACTTC.